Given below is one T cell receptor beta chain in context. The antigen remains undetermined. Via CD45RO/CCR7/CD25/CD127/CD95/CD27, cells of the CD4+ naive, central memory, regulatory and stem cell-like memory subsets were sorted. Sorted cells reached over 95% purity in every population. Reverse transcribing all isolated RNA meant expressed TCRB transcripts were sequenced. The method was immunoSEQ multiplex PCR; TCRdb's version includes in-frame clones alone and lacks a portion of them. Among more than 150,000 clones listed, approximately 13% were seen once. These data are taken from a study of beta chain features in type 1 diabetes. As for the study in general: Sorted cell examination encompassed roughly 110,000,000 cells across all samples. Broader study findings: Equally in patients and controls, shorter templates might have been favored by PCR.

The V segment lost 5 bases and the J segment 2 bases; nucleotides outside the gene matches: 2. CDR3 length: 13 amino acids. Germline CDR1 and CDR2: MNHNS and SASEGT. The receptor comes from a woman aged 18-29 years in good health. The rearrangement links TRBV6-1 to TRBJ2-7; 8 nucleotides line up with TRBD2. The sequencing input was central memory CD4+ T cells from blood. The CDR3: CASSTSGAYEQYF. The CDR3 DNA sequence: TGTGCCAGCAGTACTAGCGGTGCCTACGAGCAGTACTTC.